Following are 17 T cell receptor beta chains from one sample sequenced in a study of T cell responses to AZD1222 COVID-19 vaccine. Clones were sequenced by immunoSEQ multiplex PCR, and TCRdb holds only the in-frame ones, with some missing. The repertoire consists of about 260,000 clones, with just over 90% occurring once and the leading ten covering 0.5% to 0.65%. This specimen was peripheral blood, taken on day 0 of AZD1222 vaccination. Receptor source: an adult in good health.

This clone was picked up one time. This chain connects TRBV4-1 to TRBJ2-7, with D possibly TRBD2 on 5 matching bases. Germline V CDR1 and CDR2: MGHRA, YSYEKL. The V gene lost 0 bases and the J gene lost 0 bases, with 9 bases spanning the gap. The CDR3 length is 15 residues. CDR3 in amino acids: CASSQEAASSYEQYF. The CDR3, as DNA: TGCGCCAGCAGCCAAGAAGCGGCCAGCTCCTACGAGCAGTACTTC.

The chain uses TRBV13 and TRBJ2-1; 9 nucleotides match TRBD2. Germline assignment: CDR1 PRHDT and CDR2 FYEKMQ (reference sequence). CDR3 length equals 15 residues. The trim removed 5 bases at V and 6 bases at J, leaving 8 bases unmatched. The DNA of the CDR3 is TGTGCCAGCAGCCCCTCTAGCGGGGCCGGCAATGAGCAGTTCTTC. It yields the protein CASSPSSGAGNEQFF.

This clone showed up just a few times. The chain employs TRBV4-2 and TRBJ1-1; D ambiguous. Looked up from germline, CDR1 is LGHNA and CDR2 is YNFKEQ. V lost 6 bases, J lost 5 bases, and 22 bases lay in between. This CDR3 region has 16 residues. The CDR3: CASSTPSLALGTEAFF. The CDR3 DNA is TGTGCCAGCAGTACCCCCTCGCTGGCGCTGGGTACTGAAGCTTTCTTT.

This chain links TRBV6-2 or TRBV6-3 with TRBJ2-5, with D perhaps TRBD1 or TRBD2 (5 bases each). V gave up 4 bases and J gave up 5 bases, with 8 bases separating them. The CDR3 loop spans 12 amino acids. Germline CDR1 and CDR2: MNHEY and SVGEGT. This chain's CDR3 is CASSWGGETQYF. The DNA for the CDR3 is TGTGCCAGCAGTTGGGGCGGGGAGACCCAGTACTTC.

This chain connects TRBV7-8 to TRBJ2-4; D is undetermined. Between the trimmed V and J ends, which lost 5 bases and 10 bases, there was a span of 12 bases. Germline lookup yields CDR1 SGHVS and CDR2 FQNEAQ. The length of the CDR3 is 12 residues. The CDR3 protein is CASSPSMGIQYF. The CDR3 DNA follows: TGTGCCAGCAGCCCTAGTATGGGAATTCAGTACTTC.

V is TRBV5-5 and J is TRBJ2-5; maybe TRBD1 (6 bases). V lost 4 bases to trimming and J lost 5 bases, with 12 bases between them. The CDR3 loop spans 13 amino acids. Germline V lookup: CDR1 SGHKS, CDR2 YYEKEE (reference sequence). The CDR3 loop reads CASSPGDGETQYF. CDR3 DNA sequence: TGTGCCAGCAGCCCAGGGGATGGTGAGACCCAGTACTTC.

The J gene is TRBJ1-1, the V gene TRBV11-2; D is possibly TRBD1 (5 bases). Trimming took 1 base from V and 2 from J, leaving 8 bases between them. The CDR3 loop spans 14 amino acids. Germline V lookup: CDR1 SGHAT, CDR2 FQNNGV. The CDR3 spells CASSLGGGNTEAFF. CDR3 in DNA: TGTGCCAGCAGCTTAGGTGGGGGAAACACTGAAGCTTTCTTT.

This chain links TRBV5-1 with TRBJ2-7, with 16 bases aligning to TRBD2. CDR3 size: 16 residues. The germline gives CDR1 SGHRS, CDR2 YFSETQ. V was clipped by 5 bases and J by 7 bases; unmatched bases: 9. The CDR3 loop is CASSPGLAGGPGEQYF. CDR3 in DNA: TGCGCCAGCAGTCCGGGACTAGCGGGAGGGCCGGGGGAGCAGTACTTC.

CDR3 sequence reads: CATMLNTEAFF. The CDR3 DNA follows: TGTGCCACAATGCTGAACACTGAAGCTTTCTTT. The chain links TRBV24-1 to TRBJ1-1; no definite D call. Trimming took 10 bases from V and 0 from J, leaving 5 bases between them. The CDR3 contains 11 residues. CDR1 is KGHDR, CDR2 SFDVKD, per germline.

The V call is TRBV28, the J call TRBJ1-1, with 7 bases aligning to TRBD1. Germline-derived CDR1 and CDR2 are MDHEN and SYDVKM. This CDR3 is built from 15 residues. With 10 bases clipped from V and 3 bases from J, the junction kept 14 bases outside the gene matches. The CDR3 DNA is TGTGCCACCATTGAGGGGGCCCTGAGGGACACTGAAGCTTTCTTT. Its protein product is CATIEGALRDTEAFF. Combining the CDR3 with reference TRBV28 and TRBJ1-1 gives the whole variable domain DVKVTQSSRYLVKRTGEKVFLECVQDMDHENMFWYRQDPGLGLRLIYFSYDVKMKEKGDIPEGYSVSREKKERFSLILESASTNQTSMYLCATIEGALRDTEAFFGQGTRLTVV.

The chain employs TRBV21-1 and TRBJ1-5. TRBV21-1 has pseudogene status. There are 19 residues in the CDR3. DNA of the CDR3: TGTGCCAGCAGCAGCCTTATTGGGGGTGGCCGGGGCAGCAATCAGCCCCAGCATTTT. It translates to CASSSLIGGGRGSNQPQHF.

The genes are TRBV13 and TRBJ2-7; D unresolved. V was pared by 4 bases and J by 0 bases, with 1 base between. The CDR3 runs to 11 residues. CDR1 PRHDT and CDR2 FYEKMQ come from the germline V gene (reference sequence). In DNA, the CDR3 is TGTGCCAGCAGCTCCTCCTACGAGCAGTACTTC. This gives the protein CASSSSYEQYF.

V and J are TRBV18 and TRBJ2-1; 15 nucleotides line up with TRBD2. Trimming cost V 6 bases and J 0 bases; bases outside gene matches: 9. CDR1 KGHSH and CDR2 LQKENI come from the germline V gene. The CDR3 is made up of 19 amino acids. Here the CDR3 reads CASSPPGLAGGSSYNEQFF. CDR3 DNA: TGTGCCAGCTCTCCGCCGGGACTAGCGGGAGGAAGCTCCTACAATGAGCAGTTCTTC.

The J gene is TRBJ2-1, the V gene TRBV5-1; 7 bases line up with TRBD1. V lost 5 bases to trimming and J lost 7 bases; unmatched junction nucleotides: 9. The CDR3 spans 14 residues. Per germline, CDR1 SGHRS and CDR2 YFSETQ. The CDR3 here is CASRRAGTENEQFF. Written as DNA, the CDR3 is TGCGCCAGCAGAAGGGCCGGGACAGAGAATGAGCAGTTCTTC.

About this clone: An end of the junction does not agree with germline; a read error may underlie this. The CDR3 DNA is TGCGCCAGCAGGTTGGACAGCACCTATGGCTACACCTTC. The encoded protein is CASRLDSTYGYTF. The rearrangement joins TRBV5-1 to TRBJ1-2; the D gene is possibly TRBD1 (6 bases). Germline V gene lookup returns CDR1 SGHRS and CDR2 YFSETQ. The CDR3 covers 13 residues. The whole variable domain, filled in from reference TRBV5-1 and TRBJ1-2, reads KAGVTQTPRYLIKTRGQQVTLSCSPISGHRSVSWYQQTPGQGLQFLFEYFSETQRNKGNFPGRFSGRQFSNSRSEMNVSTLELGDSALYLCASRLDSTYGYTFGSGTRLTVV.

V and J are TRBV4-3 and TRBJ2-7, with D possibly being TRBD1 (6 bases). From germline, CDR1 is LGHNA and CDR2 YSLEER. The V gene lost 4 bases and the J gene lost 0 bases, with 10 bases spanning the gap. The CDR3 length is 14 residues. The CDR3 is CASSLDSFSYEQYF. DNA of the CDR3: TGCGCCAGCAGCCTGGACAGCTTCTCCTACGAGCAGTACTTC.

Only one count was recorded for this clone. The chain recombines TRBV5-1 with TRBJ2-1, with D unclear. The CDR3 is 13 residues long. The V gene lost 1 base and the J gene lost 8 bases, with 10 bases spanning the gap. Germline lookup yields CDR1 SGHRS and CDR2 YFSETQ. The CDR3 DNA reads as TGCGCCAGCAGCTTGCCTCATACAGATGAGCAGTTCTTC. This codes for CASSLPHTDEQFF.